The clone carrying this TCR beta chain was recorded a few times. This entry belongs to a study of blood T cells in healthy people across ages. The CDR3 loop spans 13 amino acids. Trimming took off 6 bases at V and 6 bases at J, with 9 bases between the two ends. Per-sample yields of isolated PBMCs were at least 6 million. A J-beta primer mix and a sample-barcoded 5' primer were used in a second PCR of about 7 to 12 cycles. MiXCR, applied by TCRdb to the 5' RACE reads, yields one record per CDR3 protein. Among 750,000 to 1,000,000 distinct CDR3 sequences listed, 25% to 30% were seen once. These same data were also listed under a study on T cells of mothers and their children. Turning to that study: Five to seven children and their three healthy Caucasian mothers were the donors.

The chain couples TRBV12-3 or TRBV12-4 to TRBJ1-6, with D unclear. Sequencing was carried out using blood. The sequence was obtained from a middle-aged woman in good health. CDR3 region: CASRDPGNSPLHF. In DNA, the CDR3 is TGTGCCAGCAGGGACCCGGGTAATTCACCCCTCCACTTT.